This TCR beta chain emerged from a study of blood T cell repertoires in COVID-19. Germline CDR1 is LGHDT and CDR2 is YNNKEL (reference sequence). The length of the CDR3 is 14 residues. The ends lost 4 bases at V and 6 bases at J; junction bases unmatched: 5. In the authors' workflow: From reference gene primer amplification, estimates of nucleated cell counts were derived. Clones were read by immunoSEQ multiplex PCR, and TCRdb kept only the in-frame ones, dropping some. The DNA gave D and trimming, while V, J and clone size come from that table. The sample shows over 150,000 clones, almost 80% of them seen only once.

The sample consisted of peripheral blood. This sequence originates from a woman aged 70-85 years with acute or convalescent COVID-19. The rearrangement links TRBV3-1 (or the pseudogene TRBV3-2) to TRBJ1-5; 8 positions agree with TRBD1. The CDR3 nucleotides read TGTGCCAGCAGCCGGTCAGGGGGCGGTCAGCCCCAGCATTTT. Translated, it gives CASSRSGGGQPQHF.